One and the same sample provided the 21 T cell receptor beta chains below, sequenced in a study of beta chain features in type 1 diabetes. Their recognized antigens are unknown. Every bit of the isolated RNA underwent reverse transcription, so sequencing read expressed TCRB transcripts. TCRdb keeps only in-frame clones here, not all; method: immunoSEQ multiplex PCR. The table lists 230,000 or so clones, approximately 16% of them singletons. Study-wide results and limits: Type 1 diabetes patients had TCRB CDR3s that were shorter (moderately but significantly so) in all four CD4+ subsets.

Sequenced material: naive CD4+ T cells from blood. All receptors derive from a man aged 25 to 40 with type 1 diabetes.

The chain uses TRBV9 and TRBJ2-2, with 7 bases fitting TRBD2. V shed 1 base and J 4 bases; nucleotides not matched to a gene: 4. CDR1 is SGDLS and CDR2 is YYNGEE in the germline V gene. The CDR3 runs 15 residues. The CDR3 loop is CASSVSAGTTGELFF. The CDR3 DNA reads TGTGCCAGCAGCGTATCAGCGGGAACCACCGGGGAGCTGTTTTTT.

This chain links TRBV7-9 with TRBJ2-7; 11 nucleotides match TRBD2. Unmatched junction bases numbered 2, after V lost 5 bases and J lost 2 bases. This CDR3 is 14 amino acids long. Germline V gene sequence: CDR1 SEHNR, CDR2 FQNEAQ (reference sequence). CDR3 sequence reads: CASSELAGAYEQYF. Written as DNA, the CDR3 is TGTGCCAGCAGCGAACTAGCGGGAGCCTACGAGCAGTACTTC. The full variable domain, in which reference TRBV7-9 and TRBJ2-7 provide the parts outside the CDR3, is DTGVSQNPRHKITKRGQNVTFRCDPISEHNRLYWYRQTLGQGPEFLTYFQNEAQLEKSRLLSDRFSAERPKGSFSTLEIQRTEQGDSAMYLCASSELAGAYEQYFGPGTRLTVT.

V usage is TRBV2 and J usage is TRBJ2-4; 9 nucleotides match TRBD1. This CDR3 comprises 16 residues. Germline V gene data show CDR1 as SNHLY and CDR2 as FYNNEI. J gave up 5 bases and V 7 bases, and 12 bases lay outside the gene matches. The CDR3 bases are TGTGCCAGCAAGACTACCCCGGGACAGGGTGAAAACATTCAGTACTTC. Amino acids: CASKTTPGQGENIQYF.

This clone was seen more than once but under ten times. V gene TRBV4-3 combines with J gene TRBJ1-3; D gene unclear. Germline loops: CDR1 LGHNA, CDR2 YSLEER. The CDR3 consists of 13 residues. The germline V and J ends were trimmed by 3 bases and 4 bases, with 7 bases remaining between them. CDR3 nucleotides: TGCGCCAGCAGCCAGGGTTTCGGAAACACCATATATTTT. Translated: CASSQGFGNTIYF.

The chain couples TRBV6-1 to TRBJ2-3, with D possibly being TRBD2 (6 bases). Germline V CDR1 and CDR2: MNHNS, SASEGT. The CDR3 extends over 15 amino acids. V was clipped by 9 bases and J by 6 bases, with 22 bases between them. The chain's CDR3 is CASTGTPREGDTQYF. The DNA of the CDR3 is TGTGCCAGTACCGGGACTCCTAGAGAAGGGGATACGCAGTATTTT.

This clone was picked up a small number of times. The V gene is TRBV10-3, the J gene TRBJ2-1, with a weak D call TRBD1 (6 bases). This CDR3 spans 15 amino acids. V dropped 5 bases and J dropped 5 bases, with 16 bases sitting between them. Germline CDR1 and CDR2: ENHRY and SYGVKD. CDR3 sequence: CAISPEGDQHNEQFF. In DNA, the CDR3 is TGTGCCATCAGTCCCGAGGGGGATCAGCACAATGAGCAGTTCTTC.

There are a few counts of this clone. The chain combines TRBV18 with TRBJ1-2, with D hard to call. The CDR3 is 15 residues long. The V gene's germline CDR1 is KGHSH and CDR2 LQKENI. V gave up 3 bases and J gave up 8 bases, with 19 bases separating them. The CDR3 bases are TGTGCCAGCTCACCCCTACGAGGGTCCCAAGGGGGCTACACCTTC. The encoded protein is CASSPLRGSQGGYTF.

The genes are TRBV5-1 and TRBJ2-1; TRBD1 matches 7 bases. The V gene's germline CDR1 is SGHRS and CDR2 YFSETQ. Trimming took 5 bases from V and 0 from J; bases not matched to a gene: 8. The CDR3 has 16 residues. CDR3 region: CASSLTGDSSYNEQFF. The CDR3, as DNA: TGCGCCAGCAGTTTAACCGGGGACAGCTCCTACAATGAGCAGTTCTTC.

The J gene is TRBJ2-7, the V gene TRBV7-2, with D uncertain. The germline V gene has CDR1 SGHTA and CDR2 FQGNSA. The V and J ends lost 4 bases and 3 bases respectively, with 16 bases between them. The CDR3 is 15 amino acids. The CDR3 sequence: CASSSYGVGNYEQYF. The CDR3 nucleotides are TGTGCCAGCAGCTCCTACGGTGTGGGGAACTACGAGCAGTACTTC. The variable domain in full, completed from reference TRBV7-2 and TRBJ2-7, reads GAGVSQSPSNKVTEKGKDVELRCDPISGHTALYWYRQSLGQGLEFLIYFQGNSAPDKSGLPSDRFSAERTGGSVSTLTIQRTQQEDSAVYLCASSSYGVGNYEQYFGPGTRLTVT.

This clone was counted between two and nine times. The rearrangement uses TRBV4-1 and TRBJ2-1; tentative D call: TRBD1 (7 bases). Trimming left V 4 bases short and J 6 bases short, with 13 bases between. CDR1 MGHRA and CDR2 YSYEKL come from the germline V gene. This CDR3 is built from 14 residues. The CDR3 region has the DNA TGCGCCAGCAGCCCCGCGGGGACAGCCAATGAGCAGTTCTTC. Its protein product is CASSPAGTANEQFF.

The rearrangement uses TRBV28 and TRBJ2-1, with 8 nucleotides matching TRBD2. CDR1 and CDR2 from the germline V gene are MDHEN and SYDVKM. Trimming took 9 bases from V and 2 from J; bases not matched to a gene: 9. The CDR3 has 15 residues. CDR3 loop: CASPPSGRAYNEQFF. CDR3 nucleotides: TGTGCCAGTCCCCCCTCCGGGAGGGCCTACAATGAGCAGTTCTTC.

The chain links TRBV7-9 to TRBJ1-1; D is uncertain. Germline V lookup: CDR1 SEHNR, CDR2 FQNEAQ (reference sequence). V gave up 5 bases and J gave up 5 bases, with 12 bases separating them. The CDR3 extends over 13 amino acids. The CDR3 nucleotides read TGTGCCAGCAGCCCGACTCAGTTGACTGAAGCTTTCTTT. Encoded protein: CASSPTQLTEAFF.

The V call is TRBV11-2, the J call TRBJ2-5; 7 bases agree with TRBD1. This CDR3 is built from 14 residues. The germline V gene has CDR1 SGHAT and CDR2 FQNNGV. The ends lost 4 bases at V and 5 bases at J; junction bases unmatched: 7. The DNA of the CDR3 is TGTGCCAGCAGCTCCCTACAGGGGCGGGAGACCCAGTACTTC. Translated: CASSSLQGRETQYF.

This clone has only a few counts. The chain uses TRBV20-1 and TRBJ1-4; no clear D. V lost 6 bases to trimming and J lost 8 bases, with 10 bases between them. The CDR3 is 11 residues long. The germline V gene has CDR1 DFQATT and CDR2 SNEGSKA (reference sequence). As DNA, the CDR3 is TGCAGTGCCTCATATAGGGAAAAACTGTTTTTT. It is translated as CSASYREKLFF.

V and J are TRBV30 and TRBJ2-2; 8 bases line up with TRBD2. Germline V gene data show CDR1 as GTSNPN and CDR2 as SVGIG (reference sequence). The V and J ends lost 5 bases and 1 base, in that order; junction bases with no gene match: 6. This CDR3 is 15 amino acids long. This CDR3 reads CAWLASGRNTGELFF. The CDR3, as DNA: TGTGCCTGGCTCGCCAGCGGGAGGAACACCGGGGAGCTGTTTTTT. Looking up the rest from reference TRBV30 and TRBJ2-2 gives the full variable domain: SQTIHQWPATLVQPVGSPLSLECTVEGTSNPNLYWYRQAAGRGLQLLFYSVGIGQISSEVPQNLSASRPQDRQFILSSKKLLLSDSGFYLCAWLASGRNTGELFFGEGSRLTVL.

This chain joins TRBV7-2 and TRBJ2-1; TRBD2 agrees at 8 bases. Germline V gene data show CDR1 as SGHTA and CDR2 as FQGNSA. V was clipped by 5 bases and J by 2 bases; unmatched bases: 8. The CDR3 runs 16 residues. This CDR3 reads CASSPRVAGTYNEQFF. As DNA, the CDR3 is TGTGCCAGCAGCCCGAGGGTAGCGGGGACCTACAATGAGCAGTTCTTC.

This sequence joins TRBV28 and TRBJ2-3; 9 nucleotides agree with TRBD2. Germline V gives CDR1 MDHEN, CDR2 SYDVKM. Losses at the gene ends were 1 base for V and 4 bases for J; bases not matched to a gene: 12. The CDR3 runs 18 residues. The CDR3 DNA follows: TGTGCCAGCAGTTTATCGCCCGGACTAGCGAAATTCGCAGATACGCAGTATTTT. It is translated as CASSLSPGLAKFADTQYF.

About this clone itself: One end of the junction varies from germline; a read error may be responsible. This chain connects TRBV15 to TRBJ1-1, with D tentatively TRBD1 (5 bases). The CDR3 has 13 amino acids. Germline CDR1 reads LNHNV; CDR2 reads YYDKDF (reference sequence). The CDR3 region is CATSRDTNTETFF. The DNA for the CDR3 is TGTGCCACCAGCAGGGACACCAACACTGAAACTTTCTTT. Variable domain in full (rest from reference TRBV15 and TRBJ1-1): DAMVIQNPRYQVTQFGKPVTLSCSQTLNHNVMYWYQQKSSQAPKLLFHYYDKDFNNEADTPDNFQSRRPNTSFCFLDIRSPGLGDTAMYLCATSRDTNTETFFGQGTRLTVV.

The chain combines TRBV9 with TRBJ2-3; 10 positions match TRBD2. The CDR3 is 16 residues long. The germline CDR1 and CDR2 sequences are SGDLS and YYNGEE. The V segment lost 0 bases and the J segment 6 bases; nucleotides outside the gene matches: 7. The CDR3 coding sequence is TGTGCCAGCAGCGTAGAGGCTAGCGGGAGATTGGATACGCAGTATTTT. Protein: CASSVEASGRLDTQYF.

The table lists this clone with a few counts. This chain uses TRBV7-2 with TRBJ2-3; D uncertain. V was trimmed by 4 bases and J by 0 bases, leaving 8 bases between them. This CDR3 is 14 amino acids long. Per germline, CDR1 SGHTA and CDR2 FQGNSA. The CDR3 protein is CASSSLGSTDTQYF. In DNA form, the CDR3 reads TGTGCCAGCAGCTCGCTTGGGAGCACAGATACGCAGTATTTT.

This chain connects TRBV9 to TRBJ1-3, with D possibly TRBD1 on 6 matching bases. CDR1 is SGDLS and CDR2 is YYNGEE in the germline V gene. CDR3 length equals 14 residues. The V end lost 2 bases, the J end lost 4 bases, and 10 bases lay between the germline ends. The CDR3 DNA sequence: TGTGCCAGCAGCGTCGGGGGGCTGGGAAACACCATATATTTT. It encodes CASSVGGLGNTIYF.